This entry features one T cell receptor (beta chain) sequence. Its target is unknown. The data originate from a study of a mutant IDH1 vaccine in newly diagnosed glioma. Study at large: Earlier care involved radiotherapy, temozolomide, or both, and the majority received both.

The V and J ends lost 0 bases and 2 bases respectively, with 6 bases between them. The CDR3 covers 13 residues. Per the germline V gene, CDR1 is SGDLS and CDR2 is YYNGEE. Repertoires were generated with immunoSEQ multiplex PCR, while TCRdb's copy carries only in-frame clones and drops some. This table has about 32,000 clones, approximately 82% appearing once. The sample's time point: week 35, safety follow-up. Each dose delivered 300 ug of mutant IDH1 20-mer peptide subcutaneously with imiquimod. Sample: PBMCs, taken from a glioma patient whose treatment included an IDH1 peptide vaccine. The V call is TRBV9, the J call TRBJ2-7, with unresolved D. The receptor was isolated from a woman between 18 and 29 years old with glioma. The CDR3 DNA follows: TGTGCCAGCAGCGTAGCAGCCGCCTACGAGCAGTACTTC. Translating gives CASSVAAAYEQYF.